The 21 T cell receptor beta chains below come from one sample, sequenced in a study of T cells in localized non-small cell lung cancer. Repertoires were generated with immunoSEQ multiplex PCR, while TCRdb's copy carries only in-frame clones and drops some. In the table there are about 35,000 clones, approximately 90% of which are singletons. Sequenced here: peripheral blood mononuclear cells, sampled before any cancer treatment. The receptors here all came from a female donor over 55 with stage II lung adenocarcinoma.

V gene TRBV5-1 combines with J gene TRBJ1-2; D uncertain. Trimming removed 0 bases at V and 0 bases at J, with 12 bases between. The CDR3 length is 16 residues. CDR1 and CDR2 (germline): SGHRS, YFSETQ. Here the CDR3 DNA reads TGCGCCAGCAGCTTGGGGGGTAGAACCGCTAACTATGGCTACACCTTC. This translates into CASSLGGRTANYGYTF.

This chain links TRBV30 with TRBJ1-1, with no clear D. Trimming pared 4 bases from V and 5 bases from J, leaving 14 bases between. CDR1 is GTSNPN, CDR2 SVGIG, per germline (reference sequence). The CDR3 consists of 13 residues. Written as DNA, the CDR3 is TGTGCCTGGATCCGCCGGGAGAGGACTGAAGCTTTCTTT. Translated: CAWIRRERTEAFF.

This clone was found once. Its ends do not fully match the called genes, so a read error is possible. The gene calls are TRBV7-2 and TRBJ2-4; 12 bases align to TRBD1. In germline, CDR1 is SGHTA, CDR2 FQGNSA. The CDR3 is made up of 12 amino acids. This CDR3 is CASSLGTGGVDF. The CDR3 nucleotides read TGTGCCAGCAGCTTGGGGACAGGGGGCGTAGACTTC.

The V call is TRBV7-2, the J call TRBJ1-6; no reliable D call. Deletions cut 5 bases from V and 7 bases from J, with 12 bases between. Germline assignment: CDR1 SGHTA and CDR2 FQGNSA. The CDR3 is made up of 14 amino acids. In DNA form, the CDR3 reads TGTGCCAGCAGCCCACAGCTATCCAATTCACCCCTCCACTTT. It codes for CASSPQLSNSPLHF.

The V call is TRBV6-6, the J call TRBJ1-1, with D tentatively TRBD1 (5 bases). The CDR3 totals 14 residues. V was pared by 0 bases and J by 4 bases, with 9 bases between. Germline values: CDR1 MNHNY, CDR2 SVGAGI (reference sequence). CDR3: CASSYSDITTEAFF. The CDR3 coding sequence is TGTGCCAGCAGTTACTCGGACATAACCACTGAAGCTTTCTTT.

The chain is built from TRBV11-2 and TRBJ2-3, with 8 bases aligning to TRBD1. This CDR3 is 16 amino acids long. The V segment lost 6 bases and the J segment 1 base; nucleotides outside the gene matches: 9. The germline gives CDR1 SGHAT, CDR2 FQNNGV. CDR3 protein: CASRDRGRPRTDTQYF. CDR3 in DNA: TGTGCCAGCAGAGACAGGGGTCGACCCCGCACAGATACGCAGTATTTT.

The chain uses TRBV4-3 and TRBJ1-1; TRBD1 is a possible D gene (6 bases). This CDR3 has 13 residues. Germline CDR1 LGHNA, CDR2 YSLEER. V was shortened by 0 bases and J by 10 bases, with 12 bases between the two germline ends. The CDR3 is CASSQDQGQAAFF. As DNA, the CDR3 is TGCGCCAGCAGCCAAGATCAGGGGCAGGCAGCTTTCTTT.

CDR3 sequence reads: CASSLRGTPGETQYF. CDR3 nucleotides: TGCGCCAGCAGCTTGAGGGGCACCCCGGGAGAGACCCAGTACTTC. The chain couples TRBV5-1 to TRBJ2-5, with a tentative D call TRBD1 (5 bases). Germline V gene data show CDR1 as SGHRS and CDR2 as YFSETQ. CDR3 length equals 15 residues. V lost 1 base to trimming and J lost 4 bases, with 14 bases between them.

This chain joins TRBV9 and TRBJ2-4; 8 positions agree with TRBD1. V shed 3 bases and J 13 bases; nucleotides not matched to a gene: 15. Germline assignment: CDR1 SGDLS and CDR2 YYNGEE. This CDR3 region has 15 residues. DNA of the CDR3: TGTGCCAGCAGCGCCTTCCCCGGGACAGGCCAATTACAGTACTTC. It translates to CASSAFPGTGQLQYF.

The rearrangement uses TRBV4-2 and TRBJ2-1; D is possibly TRBD1 (6 bases). Trimming removed 0 bases from V and 8 bases from J, with 14 bases in between. Per the germline V gene, CDR1 is LGHNA and CDR2 is YNFKEQ. The CDR3 has 15 amino acids. This chain's CDR3 is CASSQDWGLGDEQFF. As DNA, the CDR3 is TGTGCCAGCAGCCAAGATTGGGGGCTCGGGGATGAGCAGTTCTTC.

The rearrangement uses TRBV27 and TRBJ2-2, with no clear D. The CDR3 runs to 13 residues. CDR1 is MNHEY and CDR2 is SMNVEV in the germline V gene (reference sequence). Trimming took off 4 bases at V and 0 bases at J, with 3 bases between the two ends. CDR3 sequence reads: CASSSANTGELFF. The CDR3 bases are TGTGCCAGCAGTTCTGCGAACACCGGGGAGCTGTTTTTT.

This chain connects TRBV7-2 to TRBJ2-1, with a possible D match to TRBD2 (6 bases). V was shortened by 4 bases and J by 3 bases, with 13 bases between the two germline ends. The CDR3 runs 15 residues. Germline CDR1 is SGHTA and CDR2 is FQGNSA. The CDR3 protein is CASSSAYGSYNEQFF. As DNA, the CDR3 is TGTGCCAGCAGCTCCGCCTACGGGAGCTACAATGAGCAGTTCTTC.

The chain has TRBV7-9 and TRBJ2-3; D could derive from TRBD1 or TRBD2 (5 bases each). Germline V gene lookup returns CDR1 SEHNR and CDR2 FQNEAQ (reference sequence). This CDR3 region has 15 residues. The V end was cut by 1 base, the J end by 1 base, with 9 bases between. The CDR3 loop reads CASSLGGGGTDTQYF. DNA for the CDR3: TGTGCCAGCAGCTTAGGTGGGGGAGGCACAGATACGCAGTATTTT.

The chain links TRBV29-1 to TRBJ1-2; 7 bases align to TRBD1. CDR3 length equals 12 residues. J lost 4 bases, V lost 6 bases, and 5 bases had no gene match. CDR1 is SQVTM and CDR2 is ANQGSEA in the germline V gene. CDR3 amino acids: CSVDRRIYGYTF. The CDR3 DNA reads TGCAGCGTGGACAGGAGGATCTATGGCTACACCTTC.

The rearrangement joins TRBV5-5 to TRBJ2-7, with no clear D. The length of the CDR3 is 14 residues. Trimming took 4 bases from V and 6 from J, leaving 17 bases between them. Germline loops: CDR1 SGHKS, CDR2 YYEKEE (reference sequence). The CDR3 spells CASSPQLIPSEQYF. In nucleotides, the CDR3 is TGTGCCAGCAGCCCCCAGTTGATTCCATCCGAGCAGTACTTC.

V and J are TRBV9 and TRBJ2-3; 9 nucleotides match TRBD2. This CDR3 contains 18 residues. Germline lookup yields CDR1 SGDLS and CDR2 YYNGEE. J was trimmed by 0 bases and V by 0 bases; bases with no gene match: 8. CDR3 region: CASSVEGLAGTSTDTQYF. For the CDR3, the DNA is TGTGCCAGCAGCGTAGAGGGCCTAGCGGGAACTAGCACAGATACGCAGTATTTT.

The rearrangement joins TRBV5-1 to TRBJ2-1; the D is unclear. Trimming removed 6 bases from V and 0 bases from J, with 13 bases in between. CDR1 and CDR2 (germline): SGHRS, YFSETQ. CDR3 size: 15 residues. The CDR3 here is CASTGSGSSYNEQFF. CDR3 coding DNA: TGCGCCAGCACCGGCTCAGGTAGCTCCTACAATGAGCAGTTCTTC.

This clone rates as medium-sized. The chain has TRBV14 and TRBJ1-6, with TRBD1 identical over 9 bases. With 0 bases clipped from V and 10 bases from J, the junction kept 7 bases outside the gene matches. CDR1 is SGHDN and CDR2 is FVKESK in the germline V gene. The CDR3 sequence is 16 residues long. CDR3 bases: TGTGCCAGCAGCCAAGAGGGACAGGGTTGGGGATCACCCCTCCACTTT. This codes for CASSQEGQGWGSPLHF. Filled out from reference TRBV14 and TRBJ1-6, the complete variable domain reads EAGVTQFPSHSVIEKGQTVTLRCDPISGHDNLYWYRRVMGKEIKFLLHFVKESKQDESGMPNNRFLAERTGGTYSTLKVQPAELEDSGVYFCASSQEGQGWGSPLHFGNGTRLTVT.

This clone has only one observation. The rearrangement links TRBV28 to TRBJ1-5; TRBD1 agrees at 9 bases. The germline gives CDR1 MDHEN, CDR2 SYDVKM. The V and J ends lost 7 bases and 6 bases, in that order; junction bases with no gene match: 7. The CDR3 runs to 14 residues. In DNA form, the CDR3 reads TGTGCCAGCATCACAGGGGGCGAAGGTCAGCCCCAGCATTTT. Its protein product is CASITGGEGQPQHF.

V is TRBV6-6 and J is TRBJ2-1; 9 nucleotides match TRBD1. Germline V gene data show CDR1 as MNHNY and CDR2 as SVGAGI (reference sequence). V was pared by 2 bases and J by 6 bases, with 8 bases of the junction left unmatched. CDR3 length: 16 residues. The chain's CDR3 is CASSYPGQGVANEQFF. In nucleotides, the CDR3 is TGTGCCAGCAGTTACCCGGGACAGGGAGTAGCCAATGAGCAGTTCTTC.

The J gene is TRBJ2-7, the V gene TRBV9, with D maybe TRBD2 (6 bases). Germline loops: CDR1 SGDLS, CDR2 YYNGEE. The CDR3 consists of 17 residues. Trimming took off 0 bases at V and 2 bases at J, with 18 bases between the two ends. The CDR3, as DNA: TGTGCCAGCAGCGTAGGGGTTAGCGGAAAGGGGACCTACGAGCAGTACTTC. Translation gives CASSVGVSGKGTYEQYF.